This T cell receptor beta chain was found in a study of blood T cells in healthy people across ages. This clonotype was detected ten times or more. The CDR3 contains 15 residues. Germline loops: CDR1 LGHNA, CDR2 YSLEER. V was shortened by 3 bases and J by 11 bases, with 20 bases between the two germline ends. PCR was performed a second time for roughly 7 to 11 cycles using a sample-barcoded 5' primer and a J-beta primer mix. TCRdb redid the calling of the 5' RACE reads with MiXCR, one entry per CDR3 protein. Of roughly 2 million distinct CDR3 sequences listed, roughly 50% were seen once; the top ten hold 2.1%.

The chain employs TRBV4-3 and TRBJ2-4; the D gene is possibly TRBD2 (5 bases). This sequence originates from a middle-aged woman in good health. Sequenced sample: blood. CDR3: CASSHDTSPGSVQYF. The CDR3 DNA sequence: TGCGCCAGCAGCCATGACACGTCCCCGGGTAGCGTTCAGTACTTC.